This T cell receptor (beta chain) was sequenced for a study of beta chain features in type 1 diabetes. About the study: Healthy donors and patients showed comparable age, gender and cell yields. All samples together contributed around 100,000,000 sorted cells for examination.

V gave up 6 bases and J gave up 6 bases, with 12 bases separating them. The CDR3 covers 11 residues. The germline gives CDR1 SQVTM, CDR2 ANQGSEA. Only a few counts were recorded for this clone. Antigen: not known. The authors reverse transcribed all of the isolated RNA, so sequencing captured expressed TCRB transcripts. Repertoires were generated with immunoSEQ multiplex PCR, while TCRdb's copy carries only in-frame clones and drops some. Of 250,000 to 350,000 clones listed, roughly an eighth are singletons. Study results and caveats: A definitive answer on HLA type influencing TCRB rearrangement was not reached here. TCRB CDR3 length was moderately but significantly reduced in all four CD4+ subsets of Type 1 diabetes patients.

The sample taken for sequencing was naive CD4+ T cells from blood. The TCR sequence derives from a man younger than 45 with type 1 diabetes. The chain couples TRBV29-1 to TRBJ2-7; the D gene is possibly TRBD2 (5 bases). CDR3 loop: CSVYGGGEQYF. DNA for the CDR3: TGCAGCGTCTACGGTGGAGGCGAGCAGTACTTC.